The 13 T cell receptor beta chains in this list originate from one sample, sequenced in a study of CD8 T cells in Susac syndrome. The RNA input was roughly 0.45 to 1 ug, and it was reverse transcribed with random hexamers. MiXCR was run by TCRdb on the immunoSEQ multiplex PCR reads, yielding one entry per CDR3 protein. The table shows about 150,000 distinct CDR3 sequences, with under 95% occurring only once. The specimen sequenced was CD4+ T cells from PBMCs. The receptors were sampled from a human donor in good health.

V and J are TRBV5-1 and TRBJ2-7, with TRBD1 identical over 7 bases. The ends lost 4 bases at V and 2 bases at J; junction bases unmatched: 3. The germline V gene encodes CDR1 SGHRS and CDR2 YFSETQ. The CDR3 sequence is 13 residues long. The CDR3 bases are TGCGCCAGCAGCCCCGACAGGGCCTACGAGCAGTACTTC. Translating it yields CASSPDRAYEQYF.

The rearrangement links TRBV6-1 to TRBJ2-3; D gene ambiguous. CDR3 size: 15 residues. The V gene lost 3 bases and the J gene lost 7 bases, with 17 bases spanning the gap. The V gene's germline CDR1 is MNHNS and CDR2 SASEGT. CDR3 in amino acids: CASSEAGPELYTQYF. The CDR3 DNA is TGTGCCAGCAGTGAGGCCGGACCCGAACTATATACGCAGTATTTT.

The V gene is TRBV10-1, the J gene TRBJ2-1, with D possibly matching TRBD2 (6 bases). There are 15 residues in the CDR3. The V and J ends lost 4 bases and 0 bases respectively, with 10 bases between them. Germline CDR1 and CDR2: WNHNN and SYGVQD (reference sequence). CDR3 nucleotides: TGCGCCAGCAGTGGTGGAGGGAACTCCTACAATGAGCAGTTCTTC. It codes for CASSGGGNSYNEQFF.

This clonotype was detected only a few times. The genes are TRBV2 and TRBJ1-5; D unresolved. The germline V and J ends were trimmed by 6 bases and 0 bases, with 3 bases remaining between them. The CDR3 covers 12 residues. Per germline, CDR1 SNHLY and CDR2 FYNNEI. The CDR3 reads CASRDSNQPQHF. CDR3 nucleotide sequence: TGTGCCAGCAGGGATAGCAATCAGCCCCAGCATTTT. The variable domain in full, completed from reference TRBV2 and TRBJ1-5, reads EPEVTQTPSHQVTQMGQEVILRCVPISNHLYFYWYRQILGQKVEFLVSFYNNEISEKSEIFDDQFSVERPDGSNFTLKIRSTKLEDSAMYFCASRDSNQPQHFGDGTRLSIL.

The V gene is TRBV28, the J gene TRBJ1-3; 7 bases agree with TRBD1. The germline V gene encodes CDR1 MDHEN and CDR2 SYDVKM. This CDR3 is 14 amino acids long. J lost 4 bases, V lost 5 bases, and 5 bases had no gene match. DNA for the CDR3: TGTGCCAGCAGTAAAGGGGGACAGGGAAACACCATATATTTT. Its translation is CASSKGGQGNTIYF. The full variable domain, its missing parts supplied by reference TRBV28 and TRBJ1-3, is DVKVTQSSRYLVKRTGEKVFLECVQDMDHENMFWYRQDPGLGLRLIYFSYDVKMKEKGDIPEGYSVSREKKERFSLILESASTNQTSMYLCASSKGGQGNTIYFGEGSWLTVV.

CDR3 protein: CASSITSGGYNEQFF. For the CDR3, the DNA is TGTGCCAGCAGTATTACTAGCGGGGGCTACAATGAGCAGTTCTTC. The chain uses TRBV2 and TRBJ2-1, with TRBD2 identical over 11 bases. Trimming at V came to 5 bases and at J to 3 bases, leaving 3 bases not matched to a gene. The CDR3 contains 15 residues. CDR1 SNHLY and CDR2 FYNNEI come from the germline V gene. Variable domain in full (rest from reference TRBV2 and TRBJ2-1): EPEVTQTPSHQVTQMGQEVILRCVPISNHLYFYWYRQILGQKVEFLVSFYNNEISEKSEIFDDQFSVERPDGSNFTLKIRSTKLEDSAMYFCASSITSGGYNEQFFGPGTRLTVL.

The chain links TRBV18 to TRBJ2-2, with a tentative D call TRBD1 (6 bases). Germline values: CDR1 KGHSH, CDR2 LQKENI. Trimming removed 3 bases at V and 1 base at J, with 12 bases between. The CDR3 is 16 amino acids. The DNA of the CDR3 is TGTGCCAGCTCACCCACAGGGATGGAGAACACCGGGGAGCTGTTTTTT. As protein: CASSPTGMENTGELFF.

The chain employs TRBV20-1 and TRBJ1-1, with 7 bases matching TRBD1. This CDR3 has 15 amino acids. V lost 0 bases to trimming and J lost 3 bases; unmatched junction nucleotides: 7. From germline, CDR1 is DFQATT and CDR2 SNEGSKA (reference sequence). CDR3 nucleotides: TGCAGTGCTAGAGATCCGAGACAGGGATACACTGAAGCTTTCTTT. Translating it yields CSARDPRQGYTEAFF.

This sequence joins TRBV6-2 or TRBV6-3 and TRBJ1-2; D is undetermined. CDR1 MNHEY and CDR2 SVGEGT come from the germline V gene. Trimming took 7 bases from V and 0 from J, leaving 9 bases between them. This CDR3 has 13 amino acids. The CDR3, as DNA: TGTGCCAGCACCACGGGAACTAACTATGGCTACACCTTC. Residues: CASTTGTNYGYTF.

V usage is TRBV11-2 and J usage is TRBJ1-1, with 7 nucleotides matching TRBD1. The CDR3 runs to 17 residues. With 0 bases clipped from V and 4 bases from J, the junction kept 11 bases outside the gene matches. Germline CDR1 is SGHAT and CDR2 is FQNNGV. CDR3 sequence reads: CASSLDRGGGMITEAFF. The CDR3 region has the DNA TGTGCCAGCAGCTTAGATCGTGGAGGGGGCATGATCACTGAAGCTTTCTTT.

V usage is TRBV20-1 and J usage is TRBJ1-5; D is unclear. The CDR3 covers 16 residues. From germline, CDR1 is DFQATT and CDR2 SNEGSKA (reference sequence). The V end lost 4 bases, the J end lost 0 bases, and 16 bases lay between the germline ends. The CDR3 loop is CSATPSTGYSNQPQHF. CDR3 bases: TGCAGTGCTACCCCATCGACGGGATATAGCAATCAGCCCCAGCATTTT.

The chain combines TRBV7-9 with TRBJ2-2, with TRBD1 matching over 7 bases. The CDR3 loop spans 16 amino acids. V shed 0 bases and J 1 base; nucleotides not matched to a gene: 2. Looked up from germline, CDR1 is SEHNR and CDR2 is FQNEAQ (reference sequence). CDR3: CASSLAGDRNTGELFF. CDR3 DNA: TGTGCCAGCAGCTTAGCCGGGGACAGGAACACCGGGGAGCTGTTTTTT.

This chain uses TRBV7-2 with TRBJ2-2; 10 nucleotides agree with TRBD1. This CDR3 spans 17 amino acids. The J segment lost 5 bases and the V segment lost 3 bases, leaving 9 bases of the junction unmatched. Germline loops: CDR1 SGHTA, CDR2 FQGNSA. Written as DNA, the CDR3 is TGTGCCAGCAGCTTGGGACCGGGACAGGGGTATACCGGGGAGCTGTTTTTT. Amino acids: CASSLGPGQGYTGELFF.